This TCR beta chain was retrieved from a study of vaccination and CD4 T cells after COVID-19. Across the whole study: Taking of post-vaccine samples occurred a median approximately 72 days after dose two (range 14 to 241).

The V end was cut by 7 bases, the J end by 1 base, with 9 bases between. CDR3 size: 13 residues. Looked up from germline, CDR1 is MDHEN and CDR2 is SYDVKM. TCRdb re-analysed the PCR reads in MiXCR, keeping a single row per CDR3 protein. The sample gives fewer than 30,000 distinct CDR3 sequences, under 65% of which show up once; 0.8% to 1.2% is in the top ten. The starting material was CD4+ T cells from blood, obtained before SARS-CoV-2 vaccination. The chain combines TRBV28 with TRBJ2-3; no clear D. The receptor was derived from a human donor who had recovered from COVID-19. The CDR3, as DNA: TGTGCCAGCATTTTTCCCGGCACAGATACGCAGTATTTT. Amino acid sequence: CASIFPGTDTQYF.